Presented here are 7 T cell receptor beta chains from one specimen sequenced in a study of technical replicates of blood from a handful of donors. Assay used: immunoSEQ multiplex PCR; TCRdb lists only in-frame clones, some missing. Seen here are 70,000 to 75,000 clones, 95% observed once, and the top ten hold about 0.25%. The sample was T cells isolated from PBMCs. The source is a human donor in good health.

The chain links TRBV6-1 to TRBJ2-7; weak D call: TRBD2 (6 bases). The V end was cut by 4 bases, the J end by 0 bases, with 13 bases between. Germline V gene data show CDR1 as MNHNS and CDR2 as SASEGT. There are 15 residues in the CDR3. CDR3 loop: CASSVFRDSSYEQYF. The DNA of the CDR3 is TGTGCCAGCAGTGTCTTCCGGGACTCCTCCTACGAGCAGTACTTC.

The J gene is TRBJ1-1, the V gene TRBV13, with D unclear. Trimming took off 3 bases at V and 7 bases at J, with 9 bases between the two ends. CDR1 PRHDT and CDR2 FYEKMQ come from the germline V gene (reference sequence). The CDR3 has 12 amino acids. The CDR3 region has the DNA TGTGCCAGCAGCTTGTGGACTTATGAAGCTTTCTTT. As protein: CASSLWTYEAFF.

The J gene is TRBJ2-7, the V gene TRBV6-5; the match to TRBD2 covers 8 bases. The CDR3 covers 14 residues. Trimming cost V 5 bases and J 7 bases; bases outside gene matches: 10. The germline CDR1 and CDR2 sequences are MNHEY and SVGAGI. The CDR3 region is CASSDRVPGGEQYF. The CDR3 DNA reads TGTGCCAGCAGTGACCGGGTCCCGGGAGGGGAGCAGTACTTC.

This sequence joins TRBV6-1 and TRBJ1-4; TRBD1 agrees at 8 bases. Losses at the gene ends were 3 bases for V and 8 bases for J; bases not matched to a gene: 14. Germline values: CDR1 MNHNS, CDR2 SASEGT. The CDR3 spans 17 residues. This chain's CDR3 is CASSEVNARGLKEKLFF. The CDR3 DNA reads as TGTGCCAGCAGTGAGGTTAACGCCAGGGGGCTAAAGGAAAAACTGTTTTTT.

The chain employs TRBV4-1 and TRBJ2-3, with D perhaps matching TRBD2 (6 bases). The CDR3 consists of 16 residues. Germline CDR1 and CDR2: MGHRA and YSYEKL. Trimming cost V 0 bases and J 6 bases, with 16 bases left between them. This CDR3 reads CASSQEGLLKADTQYF. DNA for the CDR3: TGCGCCAGCAGCCAAGAGGGACTCCTTAAGGCGGATACGCAGTATTTT.

This clone was recorded once. This sequence joins TRBV5-4 and TRBJ1-5; 7 bases map to TRBD1. Germline V gene data show CDR1 as SGHNT and CDR2 as YYREEE (reference sequence). The CDR3 sequence is 13 residues long. Trimming took 3 bases from V and 8 from J; bases not matched to a gene: 5. The CDR3 is CASSSGQEEPQHF. In nucleotides, the CDR3 is TGTGCCAGCAGCTCTGGACAGGAGGAGCCCCAGCATTTT.

The CDR3 DNA is TGTGCCAGCAGCTTGAGGACAGGTTCCTACGAGCAGTACTTC. Its translation: CASSLRTGSYEQYF. The chain uses TRBV7-9 and TRBJ2-7; TRBD1 matches 7 bases. The CDR3 length is 14 residues. Germline CDR1 is SEHNR and CDR2 is FQNEAQ (reference sequence). J was trimmed by 1 base and V by 3 bases; bases with no gene match: 3.